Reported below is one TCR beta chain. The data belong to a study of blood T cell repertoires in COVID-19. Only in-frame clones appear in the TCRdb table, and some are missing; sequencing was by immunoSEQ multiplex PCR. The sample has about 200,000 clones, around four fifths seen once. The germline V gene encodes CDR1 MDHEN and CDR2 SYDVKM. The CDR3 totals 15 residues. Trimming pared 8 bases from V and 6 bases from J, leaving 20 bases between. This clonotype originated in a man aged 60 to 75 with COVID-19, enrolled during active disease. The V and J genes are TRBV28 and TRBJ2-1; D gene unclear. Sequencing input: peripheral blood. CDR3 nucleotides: TGTGCCAGCTACCGGCTGGGCCCTGTGGGCAATGAGCAGTTCTTC. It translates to CASYRLGPVGNEQFF.